The next 28 T cell receptor beta chains were all read from a single sample in a study of T cells in Graves' hyperthyroidism and ophthalmopathy (dated by TCRdb to 2018 to 2020). Receptor amplification or capture employed multiplex PCR. The sample was run on an Illumina HiSeq 2000. Amplification of TCR beta CDR3 regions was carried out from RNA transcripts. For the first round of RT-PCR on the TCR CDR3, the HTBI primer set was used together with the Qiagen OneStep RT-PCR kit. TCRdb redid the processing of the public reads, applying fastp at Q25 and MiXCR, and retained in-frame beta chains. Duplicate CDR3 protein sequences are folded into a single record with the most common DNA and genes. The sample table contains roughly 290,000 distinct CDR3 sequences; only one count was recorded for approximately 17% of them. The top ten clones comprise about 50% of the sample. Sequenced sample: blood. These receptor sequences come from a woman aged 55-75 years with Graves' ophthalmopathy.

This clonotype has only a few counts. V usage is TRBV11-2 and J usage is TRBJ2-5; 12 bases map to TRBD1. Trimming at V came to 2 bases and at J to 5 bases, leaving 9 bases not matched to a gene. Per the germline V gene, CDR1 is SGHAT and CDR2 is FQNNGV. There are 17 residues in the CDR3. For the CDR3, the DNA is TGTGCCAGCAGCTTATTCGTGGGACAGGGGGCTCGGGAGACCCAGTACTTC. It translates to CASSLFVGQGARETQYF.

The V and J genes are TRBV6-5 and TRBJ1-2; the match to TRBD1 covers 7 bases. The germline V gene encodes CDR1 MNHEY and CDR2 SVGAGI. The CDR3 is made up of 14 amino acids. V shed 4 bases, J shed 1 base, and the junction held 3 bases outside the gene matches. In DNA form, the CDR3 reads TGTGCCAGCAGTTCCGGGACAGTTAACTATGGCTACACCTTC. Its protein product is CASSSGTVNYGYTF.

There are many counts of this clonotype. The chain links TRBV20-1 to TRBJ2-7; 9 nucleotides agree with TRBD2. The length of the CDR3 is 13 residues. The ends lost 2 bases at V and 5 bases at J; junction bases unmatched: 4. Germline lookup yields CDR1 DFQATT and CDR2 SNEGSKA (reference sequence). CDR3 residues: CSARPLAGNEQYF. In DNA form, the CDR3 reads TGCAGTGCTAGACCGCTAGCGGGAAACGAGCAGTACTTC.

This clonotype has ten or more counts. CDR3: CASSLGRPEAFF. DNA of the CDR3: TGTGCCAGCAGCTTGGGAAGGCCTGAAGCTTTCTTT. The chain combines TRBV5-5 with TRBJ1-1; D remains ambiguous. V shed 0 bases and J shed 6 bases, with 6 bases lying between them. This CDR3 has 12 amino acids. CDR1 SGHKS and CDR2 YYEKEE come from the germline V gene (reference sequence).

The count of this clonotype is one. The chain employs TRBV5-1 and TRBJ2-1; 14 nucleotides agree with TRBD2. The V segment lost 0 bases and the J segment 13 bases; nucleotides outside the gene matches: 6. The CDR3 consists of 15 residues. Looked up from germline, CDR1 is SGHRS and CDR2 is YFSETQ. The CDR3 sequence is CASSLATTSGGAQFF. The CDR3 DNA is TGCGCCAGCAGCTTGGCCACGACTAGCGGGGGGGCTCAGTTCTTC.

This clonotype was seen only a few times. The V call is TRBV29-1, the J call TRBJ2-3; D unresolved. This CDR3 has 12 residues. CDR1 is SQVTM and CDR2 is ANQGSEA in the germline V gene. Trimming pared 7 bases from V and 0 bases from J, leaving 8 bases between. This CDR3 is CSGDESTDTQYF. DNA of the CDR3: TGCAGCGGGGATGAAAGCACAGATACGCAGTATTTT.

To note about this clonotype: One end of the junction varies from germline; a read error may be responsible. This chain's CDR3 is CSAGGGTGPQNF. In DNA form, the CDR3 reads TGCAGTGCAGGGGGGGGGACAGGGCCACAGAATTTT. This sequence joins TRBV20-1 and TRBJ1-3, with TRBD1 identical over 9 bases. This CDR3 spans 12 amino acids. CDR1 is DFQATT and CDR2 is SNEGSKA in the germline V gene (reference sequence).

This clonotype has a handful of counts. The chain has TRBV7-8 and TRBJ2-5; the D is unclear. From germline, CDR1 is SGHVS and CDR2 FQNEAQ. This CDR3 has 14 residues. V lost 5 bases and J lost 1, with 11 bases in between. CDR3 amino acids: CASSPRPIQETQYF. The CDR3 DNA reads as TGTGCCAGCAGCCCCAGGCCTATCCAAGAGACCCAGTACTTC.

At least ten counts were recorded for this clonotype. The rearrangement links TRBV7-9 to TRBJ1-2; no clear D gene. V shed 1 base and J shed 2 bases, with 2 bases lying between them. The CDR3 extends over 12 amino acids. From germline, CDR1 is SEHNR and CDR2 FQNEAQ (reference sequence). The CDR3 region has the DNA TGTGCCAGCAGCTTAGGAAACTATGGCTACACCTTC. Amino acid sequence: CASSLGNYGYTF.

Ten or more counts support this clonotype. V and J are TRBV7-2 and TRBJ2-2; possible D gene TRBD1, 5 bases. Per the germline V gene, CDR1 is SGHTA and CDR2 is FQGNSA. The CDR3 runs to 15 residues. Trimming pared 4 bases from V and 6 bases from J, leaving 15 bases between. CDR3 loop: CASSWGRVAAGELFF. The CDR3 DNA reads TGTGCCAGCAGCTGGGGCAGGGTCGCCGCCGGGGAGCTGTTTTTT.

This clonotype was picked up many times. The chain recombines TRBV12-3 or TRBV12-4 with TRBJ2-2; TRBD1 matches at 10 bases. CDR3 length: 15 residues. The V gene end was trimmed by 5 bases and the J gene end by 7 bases; junction bases not matched to a gene: 7. The CDR3 sequence is CASSQRQGADGELFF. CDR3 in DNA: TGTGCCAGCAGTCAAAGACAGGGGGCTGACGGGGAGCTGTTTTTT.

The sample holds many counts of this clonotype. J is TRBJ2-3 and V is TRBV28, with a tentative D call TRBD1 (6 bases). Trimming pared 6 bases from V and 4 bases from J, leaving 14 bases between. The CDR3 has 14 amino acids. Germline V CDR1 and CDR2: MDHEN, SYDVKM. CDR3 nucleotides: TGTGCCAGCAGACCAGGGGCGCTCCCAGATACGCAGTATTTT. Its protein product is CASRPGALPDTQYF.

This clonotype was recorded at least ten times. The V and J genes are TRBV20-1 and TRBJ2-7, with 9 positions matching TRBD2. There are 16 residues in the CDR3. The V segment lost 6 bases and the J segment 2 bases; nucleotides outside the gene matches: 14. Per the germline V gene, CDR1 is DFQATT and CDR2 is SNEGSKA (reference sequence). This CDR3 reads CSALTRGSSGAYEQYF. DNA for the CDR3: TGCAGTGCCTTAACTCGTGGATCTAGCGGGGCCTACGAGCAGTACTTC.

Concerning this clonotype itself: A clone one base away is much larger, so this may be a read error. The chain joins TRBV28 to TRBJ2-5; D is perhaps TRBD1 (6 bases). Trimming pared 6 bases from V and 4 bases from J, leaving 15 bases between. The CDR3 has 14 residues. Germline V lookup: CDR1 MDHEN, CDR2 SYDVKM. The CDR3 DNA reads as TGTGCCAGCAGCTCGGCAGGGGCGGGAGAGACCCAGTACTTC. Amino acid sequence: CASSSAGAGETQYF.

This clonotype was recorded many times. V gene TRBV2 combines with J gene TRBJ1-5; no clear D. This CDR3 contains 15 residues. Trimming removed 6 bases at V and 4 bases at J, with 16 bases between. The germline CDR1 and CDR2 sequences are SNHLY and FYNNEI. The DNA for the CDR3 is TGTGCCAGCAGGAGAGGGAACAGAGTTAATCAGCCCCAGCATTTT. It encodes CASRRGNRVNQPQHF.

This clonotype appeared many times. The chain has TRBV6-2 or TRBV6-3 and TRBJ2-1; the match to TRBD1 covers 10 bases. J lost 5 bases, V lost 2 bases, and 12 bases had no gene match. The germline V gene has CDR1 MNHEY and CDR2 SVGEGT. The CDR3 extends over 18 amino acids. For the CDR3, the DNA is TGTGCCAGCAGTTACCTCCGGGACAGGGGATTTGGGGACAATGAGCAGTTCTTC. Encoded protein: CASSYLRDRGFGDNEQFF.

This clonotype was found many times. This sequence joins TRBV9 and TRBJ1-1; 7 positions match TRBD1. The germline V gene has CDR1 SGDLS and CDR2 YYNGEE. Unmatched junction bases numbered 6, after V lost 4 bases and J lost 6 bases. CDR3 length: 13 residues. DNA for the CDR3: TGTGCCAGCAGCCCGAGGGGGCTGGCTGAAGCTTTCTTT. It codes for CASSPRGLAEAFF. Drawing the rest from reference TRBV9 and TRBJ1-1, the complete variable domain is DSGVTQTPKHLITATGQRVTLRCSPRSGDLSVYWYQQSLDQGLQFLIQYYNGEERAKGNILERFSAQQFPDLHSELNLSSLELGDSALYFCASSPRGLAEAFFGQGTRLTVV.

This clonotype came up once. A much larger clone lies one base from this, so it may be a read error. The chain uses TRBV5-1 and TRBJ1-1; D call uncertain. V lost 4 bases to trimming and J lost 6 bases, with 13 bases between them. Germline assignment: CDR1 SGHRS and CDR2 YFSETQ. This CDR3 region has 13 residues. The CDR3 is CASSLGPGPEAFF. DNA for the CDR3: TGCGCCAGCAGCCTAGGTCCGGGTCCTGAAGCTTTCTTT.

This clonotype was recorded at least ten times. The chain combines TRBV19 with TRBJ2-2; D unresolved. V lost 4 bases and J 0 bases, leaving 3 bases between the germline ends. Germline-derived CDR1 and CDR2 are LNHDA and SQIVND (reference sequence). The CDR3 spans 13 residues. This CDR3 is CASSNPNTGELFF. Here the CDR3 DNA reads TGTGCCAGTAGTAATCCGAACACCGGGGAGCTGTTTTTT.

V gene TRBV5-4 combines with J gene TRBJ1-1; D is unclear. The CDR3 is 13 amino acids. Trimming shortened V by 4 bases and J by 5 bases, and 12 bases separated the two germline ends. CDR1 and CDR2 (germline): SGHNT, YYREEE (reference sequence). CDR3 in DNA: TGTGCCAGCAGCCGCCCTGGGGATACTGAAGCTTTCTTT. Protein product: CASSRPGDTEAFF.

This clonotype was seen at least ten times. The chain employs TRBV5-1 and TRBJ1-3; possibly TRBD1 for D (5 bases). The V end was cut by 4 bases, the J end by 4 bases, with 15 bases between. Germline V CDR1 and CDR2: SGHRS, YFSETQ. This CDR3 spans 15 amino acids. Here the CDR3 DNA reads TGCGCCAGCAGCCCCGCTGGACATGACGGAAACACCATATATTTT. Protein product: CASSPAGHDGNTIYF. Drawing the rest from reference TRBV5-1 and TRBJ1-3, the complete variable domain is KAGVTQTPRYLIKTRGQQVTLSCSPISGHRSVSWYQQTPGQGLQFLFEYFSETQRNKGNFPGRFSGRQFSNSRSEMNVSTLELGDSALYLCASSPAGHDGNTIYFGEGSWLTVV.

About this clonotype itself: A read error may account for a junction end that differs from germline. Here the CDR3 reads CASSPPGQAYERYF. In nucleotides, the CDR3 is TGTGCCAGCTCACCACCGGGACAAGCCTACGAGCGGTACTTC. The V gene is TRBV18, the J gene TRBJ2-7, with D perhaps matching TRBD1 (6 bases). This CDR3 is 14 amino acids long. Germline assignment: CDR1 KGHSH and CDR2 LQKENI.

The J gene is TRBJ2-1, the V gene TRBV5-6; D is undetermined. The CDR3 sequence is 12 residues long. The V gene's germline CDR1 is SGHDT and CDR2 YYEEEE. V dropped 2 bases and J dropped 15 bases, with 15 bases sitting between them. CDR3 DNA sequence: TGTGCCAGCAGCTTAGGCTGGAGAAGTTCGTTCTTC. Translation: CASSLGWRSSFF.

J is TRBJ1-2 and V is TRBV4-3; 9 positions agree with TRBD1. Per the germline V gene, CDR1 is LGHNA and CDR2 is YSLEER. V was pared by 0 bases and J by 6 bases, with 5 bases of the junction left unmatched. This CDR3 comprises 15 residues. CDR3 in amino acids: CASSQDLGQGNGYTF. The CDR3, as DNA: TGCGCCAGCAGCCAAGATCTTGGACAGGGGAATGGCTACACCTTC.

This clonotype was seen more than once but under ten times. A read error is possible here, since a much larger clone lies one base away. The rearrangement uses TRBV2 and TRBJ2-4, with 8 positions matching TRBD1. J lost 5 bases, V lost 8 bases, and 8 bases had no gene match. The CDR3 runs 14 residues. Germline CDR1 is SNHLY and CDR2 is FYNNEI. CDR3 DNA: TGTGCCAGCGGCTGGAACAGGGGGGAAAACATTCAGTACTTC. Amino acid sequence: CASGWNRGENIQYF.

This clonotype has at least ten counts. The chain employs TRBV20-1 and TRBJ2-1, with D possibly being TRBD2 (5 bases). CDR1 and CDR2 (germline): DFQATT, SNEGSKA (reference sequence). The V end was cut by 2 bases, the J end by 7 bases, with 21 bases between. The CDR3 length is 16 residues. CDR3 nucleotides: TGCAGTGCTAGATACCAGGACGAGGGTAAGGATAATGAGCAGTTCTTC. Translation gives CSARYQDEGKDNEQFF.

This clonotype was seen at least ten times. The junction does not match germline at one end; this may be a read error. The chain employs TRBV7-2 and TRBJ2-1; 10 nucleotides line up with TRBD2. There are 15 residues in the CDR3. Germline V gene data show CDR1 as SGHTA and CDR2 as FQGNSA. The CDR3 DNA follows: TGTGCCAGCAGCGTAGCGGGGGGCCCCTACAATGAGCAGTTCTTC. Amino acid sequence: CASSVAGGPYNEQFF. Based on the CDR3 plus reference TRBV7-2 and TRBJ2-1, the full variable domain is GAGVSQSPSNKVTEKGKDVELRCDPISGHTALYWYRQSLGQGLEFLIYFQGNSAPDKSGLPSDRFSAERTGGSVSTLTIQRTQQEDSAVYLCASSVAGGPYNEQFFGPGTRLTVL.

J is TRBJ1-1 and V is TRBV4-2; D not resolved. CDR3 length: 12 residues. V was cut by 0 bases and J by 12 bases, with 11 bases left in between. The germline V gene has CDR1 LGHNA and CDR2 YNFKEQ. CDR3 DNA: TGTGCCAGCAGCCAAGAAGATTTACCTCCTTTCTTT. Translated, it gives CASSQEDLPPFF.